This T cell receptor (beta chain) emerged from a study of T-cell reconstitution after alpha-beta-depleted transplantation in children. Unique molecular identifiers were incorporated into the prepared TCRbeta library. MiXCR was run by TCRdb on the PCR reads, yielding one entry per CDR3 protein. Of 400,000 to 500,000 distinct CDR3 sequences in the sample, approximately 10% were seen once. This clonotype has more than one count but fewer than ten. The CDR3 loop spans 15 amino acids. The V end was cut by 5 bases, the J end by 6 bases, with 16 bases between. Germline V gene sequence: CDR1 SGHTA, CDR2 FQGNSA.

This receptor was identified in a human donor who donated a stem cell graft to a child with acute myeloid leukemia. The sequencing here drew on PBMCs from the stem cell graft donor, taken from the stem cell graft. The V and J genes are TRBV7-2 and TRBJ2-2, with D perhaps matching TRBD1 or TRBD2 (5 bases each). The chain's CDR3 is CASSPLRGLSGELFF. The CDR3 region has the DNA TGTGCCAGCAGCCCCTTACGGGGCCTTTCCGGGGAGCTGTTTTTT.